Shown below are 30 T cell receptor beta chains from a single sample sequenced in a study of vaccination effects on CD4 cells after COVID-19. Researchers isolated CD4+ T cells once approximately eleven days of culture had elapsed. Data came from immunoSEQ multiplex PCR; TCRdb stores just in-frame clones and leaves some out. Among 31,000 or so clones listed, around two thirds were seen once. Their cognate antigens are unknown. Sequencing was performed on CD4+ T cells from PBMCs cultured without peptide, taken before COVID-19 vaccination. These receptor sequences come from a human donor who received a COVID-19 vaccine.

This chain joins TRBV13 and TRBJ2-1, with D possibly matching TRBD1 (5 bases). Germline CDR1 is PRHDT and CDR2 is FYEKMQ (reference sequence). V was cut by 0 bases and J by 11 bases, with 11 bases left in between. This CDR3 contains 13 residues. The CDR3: CASSLGSQGKQFF. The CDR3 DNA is TGTGCCAGCAGCTTAGGTTCCCAGGGCAAGCAGTTCTTC.

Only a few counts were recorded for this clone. The CDR3 here is CASSPGLAGSGANVLTF. The CDR3 DNA follows: TGTGCCAGCAGCCCGGGACTAGCGGGGTCTGGGGCCAACGTCCTGACTTTC. V usage is TRBV3-1 (or the pseudogene TRBV3-2) and J usage is TRBJ2-6, with 13 nucleotides matching TRBD2. The CDR3 is 17 amino acids. Germline loops: CDR1 LGHDT, CDR2 YNNKEL (reference sequence). The trim removed 4 bases at V and 1 base at J, leaving 1 base unmatched.

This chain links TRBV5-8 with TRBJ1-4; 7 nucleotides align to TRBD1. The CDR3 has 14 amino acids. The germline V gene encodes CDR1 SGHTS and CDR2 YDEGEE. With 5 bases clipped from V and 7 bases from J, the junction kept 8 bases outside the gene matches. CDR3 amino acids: CASRSGTEFEKLFF. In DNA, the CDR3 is TGTGCCAGCAGGTCCGGGACAGAGTTTGAAAAACTGTTTTTT. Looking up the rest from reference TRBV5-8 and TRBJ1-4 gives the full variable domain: EAGVTQSPTHLIKTRGQQATLRCSPISGHTSVYWYQQALGLGLQFLLWYDEGEERNRGNFPPRFSGRQFPNYSSELNVNALELEDSALYLCASRSGTEFEKLFFGSGTQLSVL.

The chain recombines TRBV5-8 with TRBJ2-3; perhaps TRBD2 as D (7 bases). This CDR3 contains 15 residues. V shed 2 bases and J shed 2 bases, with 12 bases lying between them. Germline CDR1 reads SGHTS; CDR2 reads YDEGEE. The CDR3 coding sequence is TGTGCCAGCAGCTTTGGGGGGGGCGTCACAGATACGCAGTATTTT. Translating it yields CASSFGGGVTDTQYF.

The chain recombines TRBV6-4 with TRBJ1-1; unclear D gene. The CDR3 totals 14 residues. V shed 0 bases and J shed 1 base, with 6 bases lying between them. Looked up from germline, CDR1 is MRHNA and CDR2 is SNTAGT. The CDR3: CASSDSDRNTEAFF. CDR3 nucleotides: TGTGCCAGCAGTGACTCAGATCGGAACACTGAAGCTTTCTTT.

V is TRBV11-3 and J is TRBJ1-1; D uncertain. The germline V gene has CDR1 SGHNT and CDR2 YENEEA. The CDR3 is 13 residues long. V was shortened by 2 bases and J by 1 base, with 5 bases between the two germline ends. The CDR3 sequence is CASSLYQNTEAFF. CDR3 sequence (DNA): TGTGCCAGCAGCTTATACCAGAACACTGAAGCTTTCTTT.

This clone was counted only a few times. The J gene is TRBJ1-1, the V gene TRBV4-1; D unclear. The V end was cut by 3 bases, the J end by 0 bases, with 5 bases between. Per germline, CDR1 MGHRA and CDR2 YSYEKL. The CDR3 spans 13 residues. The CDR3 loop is CASSQAVNTEAFF. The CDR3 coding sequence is TGCGCCAGCAGCCAGGCAGTGAACACTGAAGCTTTCTTT.

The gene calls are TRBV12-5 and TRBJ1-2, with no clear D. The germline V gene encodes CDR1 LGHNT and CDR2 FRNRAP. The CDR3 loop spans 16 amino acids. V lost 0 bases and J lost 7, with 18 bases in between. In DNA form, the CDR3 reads TGTGCTAGTGGTTTGGTACTAGGACCGCCCAGCGGTGGCTACACCTTC. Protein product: CASGLVLGPPSGGYTF.

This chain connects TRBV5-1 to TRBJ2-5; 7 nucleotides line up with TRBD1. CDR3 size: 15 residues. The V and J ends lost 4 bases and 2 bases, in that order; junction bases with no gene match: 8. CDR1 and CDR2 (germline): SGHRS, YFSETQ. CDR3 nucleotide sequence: TGCGCCAGCAGCCAGATCTGGACAGGACAAGAGACCCAGTACTTC. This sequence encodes CASSQIWTGQETQYF.

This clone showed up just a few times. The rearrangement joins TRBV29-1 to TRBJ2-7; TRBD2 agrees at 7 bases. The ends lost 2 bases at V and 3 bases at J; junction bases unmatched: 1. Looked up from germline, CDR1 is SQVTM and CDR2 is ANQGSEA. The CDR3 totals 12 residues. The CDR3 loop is CSVESGGYEQYF. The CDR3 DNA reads TGCAGCGTTGAATCGGGGGGCTACGAGCAGTACTTC.

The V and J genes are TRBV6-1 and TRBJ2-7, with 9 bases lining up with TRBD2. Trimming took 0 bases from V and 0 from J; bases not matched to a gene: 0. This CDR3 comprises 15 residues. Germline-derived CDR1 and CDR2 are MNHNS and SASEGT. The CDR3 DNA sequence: TGTGCCAGCAGTGAAGCGACTAGCGGCTCCTACGAGCAGTACTTC. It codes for CASSEATSGSYEQYF.

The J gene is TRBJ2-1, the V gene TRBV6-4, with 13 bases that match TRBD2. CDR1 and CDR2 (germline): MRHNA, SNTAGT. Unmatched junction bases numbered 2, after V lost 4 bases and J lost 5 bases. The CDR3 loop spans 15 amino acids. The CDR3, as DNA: TGTGCCAGCAGTGTAGGGACTAGCGGGGACAATGAGCAGTTCTTC. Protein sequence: CASSVGTSGDNEQFF.

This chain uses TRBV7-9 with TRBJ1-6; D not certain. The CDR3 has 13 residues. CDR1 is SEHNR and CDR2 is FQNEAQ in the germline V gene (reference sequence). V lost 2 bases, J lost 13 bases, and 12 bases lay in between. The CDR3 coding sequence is TGTGCCAGCAGCTTATCTCTTGGAGGTCCCCTCCACTTT. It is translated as CASSLSLGGPLHF.

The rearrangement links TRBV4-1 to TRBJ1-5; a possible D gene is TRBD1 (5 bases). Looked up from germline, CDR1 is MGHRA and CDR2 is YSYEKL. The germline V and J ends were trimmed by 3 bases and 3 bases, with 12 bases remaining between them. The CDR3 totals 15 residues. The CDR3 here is CASSQGEGLNQPQHF. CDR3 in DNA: TGCGCCAGCAGCCAGGGGGAGGGACTCAATCAGCCCCAGCATTTT.

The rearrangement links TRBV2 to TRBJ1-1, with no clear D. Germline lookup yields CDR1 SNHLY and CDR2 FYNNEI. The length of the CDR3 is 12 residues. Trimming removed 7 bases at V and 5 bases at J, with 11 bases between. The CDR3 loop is CASMWIFTEAFF. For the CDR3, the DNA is TGTGCCAGCATGTGGATCTTTACTGAAGCTTTCTTT.

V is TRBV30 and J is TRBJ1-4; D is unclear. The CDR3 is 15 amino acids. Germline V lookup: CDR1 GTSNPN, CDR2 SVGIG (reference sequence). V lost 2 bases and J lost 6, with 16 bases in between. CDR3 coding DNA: TGTGCCTGGAGTCCCCGGGTGGGGAGGGATGAAAAACTGTTTTTT. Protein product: CAWSPRVGRDEKLFF.

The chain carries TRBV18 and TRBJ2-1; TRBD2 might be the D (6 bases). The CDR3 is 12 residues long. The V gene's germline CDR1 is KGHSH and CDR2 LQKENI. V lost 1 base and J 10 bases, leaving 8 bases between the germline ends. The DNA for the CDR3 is TGTGCCAGCTCACCACTCCGGGAGGAGCAGTTCTTC. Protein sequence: CASSPLREEQFF. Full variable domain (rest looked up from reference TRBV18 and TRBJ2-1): NAGVMQNPRHLVRRRGQEARLRCSPMKGHSHVYWYRQLPEEGLKFMVYLQKENIIDESGMPKERFSAEFPKEGPSILRIQQVVRGDSAAYFCASSPLREEQFFGPGTRLTVL.

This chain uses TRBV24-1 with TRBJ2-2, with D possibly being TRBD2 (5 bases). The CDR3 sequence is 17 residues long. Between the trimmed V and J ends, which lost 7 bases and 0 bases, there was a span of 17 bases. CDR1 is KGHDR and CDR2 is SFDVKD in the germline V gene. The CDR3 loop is CATRAGVASANTGELFF. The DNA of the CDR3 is TGTGCCACCAGAGCCGGGGTCGCAAGCGCGAACACCGGGGAGCTGTTTTTT.

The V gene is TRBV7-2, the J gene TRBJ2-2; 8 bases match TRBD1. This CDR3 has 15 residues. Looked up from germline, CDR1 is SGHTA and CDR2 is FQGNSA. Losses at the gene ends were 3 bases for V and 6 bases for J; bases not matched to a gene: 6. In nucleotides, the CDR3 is TGTGCCAGCAGCTTGTCTCAGGGGGCGTCCGGGGAGCTGTTTTTT. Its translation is CASSLSQGASGELFF.

This CDR3 is CASSWGQNTEAFF. The CDR3 region has the DNA TGTGCCAGCAGCTGGGGACAGAACACTGAAGCTTTCTTT. This sequence joins TRBV6-5 and TRBJ1-1, with a tentative D call TRBD1 (6 bases). Trimming shortened V by 6 bases and J by 1 base, and 9 bases separated the two germline ends. Germline loops: CDR1 MNHEY, CDR2 SVGAGI. The CDR3 totals 13 residues.

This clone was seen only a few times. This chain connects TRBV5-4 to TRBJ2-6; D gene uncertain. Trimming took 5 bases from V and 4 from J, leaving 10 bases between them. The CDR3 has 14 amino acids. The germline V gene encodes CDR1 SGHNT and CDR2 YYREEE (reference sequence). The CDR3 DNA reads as TGTGCCAGCAGTCTGAGTTGGGGGGCCAACGTCCTGACTTTC. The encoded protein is CASSLSWGANVLTF.

CDR3 in DNA: TGTGCCAGTAGTGGGGACAGCCGGATTGAAAAACTGTTTTTT. This sequence encodes CASSGDSRIEKLFF. V usage is TRBV19 and J usage is TRBJ1-4; TRBD1 agrees at 7 bases. The germline CDR1 and CDR2 sequences are LNHDA and SQIVND (reference sequence). The CDR3 covers 14 residues. With 5 bases clipped from V and 7 bases from J, the junction kept 7 bases outside the gene matches.

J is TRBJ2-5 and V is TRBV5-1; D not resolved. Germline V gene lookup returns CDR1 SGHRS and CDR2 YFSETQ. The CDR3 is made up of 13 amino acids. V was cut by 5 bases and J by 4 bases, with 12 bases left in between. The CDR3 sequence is CASRPRAGETQYF. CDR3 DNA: TGCGCCAGCAGACCTCGGGCCGGAGAGACCCAGTACTTC.

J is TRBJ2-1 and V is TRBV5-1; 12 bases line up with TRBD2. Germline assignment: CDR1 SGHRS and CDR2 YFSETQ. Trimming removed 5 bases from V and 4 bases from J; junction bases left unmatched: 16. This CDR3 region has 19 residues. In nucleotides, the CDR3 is TGCGCCAGCAGTTCCATCGTATCTAGCGGGAGGGGGGTTTACAATGAGCAGTTCTTC. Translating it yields CASSSIVSSGRGVYNEQFF.

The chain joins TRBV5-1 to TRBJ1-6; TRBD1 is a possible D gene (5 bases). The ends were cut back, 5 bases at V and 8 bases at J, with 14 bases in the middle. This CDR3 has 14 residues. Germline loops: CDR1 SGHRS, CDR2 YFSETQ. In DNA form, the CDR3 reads TGCGCCAGCAGGGGTAGGGGATGGGATTCACCCCTCCACTTT. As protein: CASRGRGWDSPLHF.

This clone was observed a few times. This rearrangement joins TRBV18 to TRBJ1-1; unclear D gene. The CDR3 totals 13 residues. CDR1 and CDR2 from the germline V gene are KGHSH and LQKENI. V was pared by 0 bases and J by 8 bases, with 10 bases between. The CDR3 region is CASSPPVALEAFF. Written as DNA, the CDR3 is TGTGCCAGCTCACCACCGGTGGCTTTAGAAGCTTTCTTT.

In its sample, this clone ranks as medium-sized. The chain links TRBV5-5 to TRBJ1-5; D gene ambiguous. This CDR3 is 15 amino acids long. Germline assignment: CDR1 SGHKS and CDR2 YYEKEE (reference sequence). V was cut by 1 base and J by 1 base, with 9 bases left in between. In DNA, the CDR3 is TGTGCCAGCAGCTTGACCGTACTCAGCAATCAGCCCCAGCATTTT. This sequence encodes CASSLTVLSNQPQHF.

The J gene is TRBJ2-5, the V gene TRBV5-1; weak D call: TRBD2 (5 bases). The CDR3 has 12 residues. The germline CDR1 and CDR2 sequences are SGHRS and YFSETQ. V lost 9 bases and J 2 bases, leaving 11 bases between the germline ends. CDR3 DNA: TGCGCCAAGCGGCAAGCGCAAGAGACCCAGTACTTC. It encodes CAKRQAQETQYF.

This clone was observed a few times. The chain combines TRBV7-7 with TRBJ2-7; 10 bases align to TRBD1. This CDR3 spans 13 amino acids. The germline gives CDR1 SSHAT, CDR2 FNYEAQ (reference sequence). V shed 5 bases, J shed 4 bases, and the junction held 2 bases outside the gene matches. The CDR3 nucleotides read TGTGCCAGCAGCCGGGACAGGGGTTACGAGCAGTACTTC. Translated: CASSRDRGYEQYF.

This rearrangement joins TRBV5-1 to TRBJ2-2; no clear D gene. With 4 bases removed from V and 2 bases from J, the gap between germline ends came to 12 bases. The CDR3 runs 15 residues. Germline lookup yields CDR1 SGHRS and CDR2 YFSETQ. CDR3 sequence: CASSPVGGNTGELFF. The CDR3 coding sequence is TGCGCCAGCAGCCCGGTCGGTGGTAACACCGGGGAGCTGTTTTTT.